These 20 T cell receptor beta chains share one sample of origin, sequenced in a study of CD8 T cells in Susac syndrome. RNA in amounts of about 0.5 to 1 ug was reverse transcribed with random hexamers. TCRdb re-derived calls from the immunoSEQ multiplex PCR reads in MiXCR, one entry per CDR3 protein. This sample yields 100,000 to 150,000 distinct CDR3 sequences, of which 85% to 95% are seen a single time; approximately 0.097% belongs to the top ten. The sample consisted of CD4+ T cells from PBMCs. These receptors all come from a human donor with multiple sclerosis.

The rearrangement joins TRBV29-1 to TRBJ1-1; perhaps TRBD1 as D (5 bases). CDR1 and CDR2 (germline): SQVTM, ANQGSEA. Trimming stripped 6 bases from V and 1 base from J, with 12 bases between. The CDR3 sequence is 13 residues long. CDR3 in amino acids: CSVYRGGNTEAFF. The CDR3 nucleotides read TGCAGCGTCTACCGCGGGGGGAACACTGAAGCTTTCTTT.

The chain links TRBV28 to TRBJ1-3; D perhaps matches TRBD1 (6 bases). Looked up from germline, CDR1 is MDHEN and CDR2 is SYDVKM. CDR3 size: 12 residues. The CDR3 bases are TGTAGCGGGCGGGGGCCCGGAAACACCATATATTTT. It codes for CSGRGPGNTIYF.

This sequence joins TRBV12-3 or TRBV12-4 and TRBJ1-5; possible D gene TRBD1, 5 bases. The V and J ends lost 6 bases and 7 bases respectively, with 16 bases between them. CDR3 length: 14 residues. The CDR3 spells CASSNVAGRQPQHF. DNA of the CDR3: TGTGCCAGCAGCAATGTGGCAGGGCGCCAGCCCCAGCATTTT.

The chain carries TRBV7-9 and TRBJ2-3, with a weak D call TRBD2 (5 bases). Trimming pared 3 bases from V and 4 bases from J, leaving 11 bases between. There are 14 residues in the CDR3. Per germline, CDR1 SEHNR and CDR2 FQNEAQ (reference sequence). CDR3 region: CASSFRTVADTQYF. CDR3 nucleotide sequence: TGTGCCAGCAGCTTCCGGACTGTCGCAGATACGCAGTATTTT.

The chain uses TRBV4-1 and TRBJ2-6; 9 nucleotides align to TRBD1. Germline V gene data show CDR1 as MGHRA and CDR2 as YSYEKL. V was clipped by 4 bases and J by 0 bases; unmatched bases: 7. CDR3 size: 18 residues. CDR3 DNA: TGCGCCAGCAGCCTTAGGGGACAGGGAAGCTCTGGGGCCAACGTCCTGACTTTC. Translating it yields CASSLRGQGSSGANVLTF.

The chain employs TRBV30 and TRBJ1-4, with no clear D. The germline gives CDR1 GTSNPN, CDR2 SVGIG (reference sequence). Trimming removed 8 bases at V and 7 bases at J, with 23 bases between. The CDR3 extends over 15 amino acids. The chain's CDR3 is CAVSPMADGAEKLFF. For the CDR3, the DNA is TGTGCCGTGTCGCCGATGGCTGACGGAGCTGAAAAACTGTTTTTT.

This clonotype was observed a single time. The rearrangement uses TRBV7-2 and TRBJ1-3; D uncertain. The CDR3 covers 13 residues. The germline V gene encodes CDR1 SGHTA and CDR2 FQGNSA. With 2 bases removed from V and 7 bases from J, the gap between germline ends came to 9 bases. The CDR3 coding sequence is TGTGCCAGCAGCTTATCGGTTGCCAACACCATATATTTT. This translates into CASSLSVANTIYF.

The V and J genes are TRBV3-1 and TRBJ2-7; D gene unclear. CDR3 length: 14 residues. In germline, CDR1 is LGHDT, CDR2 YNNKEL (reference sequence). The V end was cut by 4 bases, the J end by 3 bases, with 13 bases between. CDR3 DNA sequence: TGTGCCAGCAGCCGGATTGGGGTTGGCTACGAGCAGTACTTC. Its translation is CASSRIGVGYEQYF.

Written as DNA, the CDR3 is TGTGCCATCAGTGCGGCGGGGGCCTTCAACAATGAGCAGTTCTTC. This translates into CAISAAGAFNNEQFF. The chain joins TRBV10-3 to TRBJ2-1; TRBD2 might be the D (7 bases). The CDR3 is made up of 15 amino acids. The germline gives CDR1 ENHRY, CDR2 SYGVKD. The V end was cut by 4 bases, the J end by 5 bases, with 15 bases between.

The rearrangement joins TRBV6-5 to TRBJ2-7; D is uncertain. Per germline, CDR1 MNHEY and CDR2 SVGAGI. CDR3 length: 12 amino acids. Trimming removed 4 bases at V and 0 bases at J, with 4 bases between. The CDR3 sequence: CASSSFSYEQYF. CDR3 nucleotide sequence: TGTGCCAGCAGTTCCTTCTCCTACGAGCAGTACTTC.

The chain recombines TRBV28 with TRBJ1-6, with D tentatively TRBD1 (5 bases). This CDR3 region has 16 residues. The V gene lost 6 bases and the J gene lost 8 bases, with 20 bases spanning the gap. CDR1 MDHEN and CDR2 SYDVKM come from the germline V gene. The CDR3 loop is CASREIQAPSDSPLHF. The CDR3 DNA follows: TGTGCCAGCAGAGAGATACAGGCCCCATCAGATTCACCCCTCCACTTT.

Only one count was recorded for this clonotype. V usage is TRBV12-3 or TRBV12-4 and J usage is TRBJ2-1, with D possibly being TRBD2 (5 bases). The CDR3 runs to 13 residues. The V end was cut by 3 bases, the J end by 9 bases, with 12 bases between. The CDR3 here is CASSFGRSGEQFF. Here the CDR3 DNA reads TGTGCCAGCAGTTTTGGCAGAAGCGGTGAGCAGTTCTTC.

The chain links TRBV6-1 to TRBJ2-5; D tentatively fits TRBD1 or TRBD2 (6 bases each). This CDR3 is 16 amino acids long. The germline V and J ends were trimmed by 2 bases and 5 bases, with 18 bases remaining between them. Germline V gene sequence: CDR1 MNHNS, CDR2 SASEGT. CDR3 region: CASSERWGAARETQYF. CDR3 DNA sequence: TGTGCCAGCAGTGAAAGATGGGGGGCGGCACGGGAGACCCAGTACTTC.

The CDR3 DNA reads as TGTGCCAGCAGCCAATCTATGACGGGACGGAGGAAGACCCAGTACTTC. Residues: CASSQSMTGRRKTQYF. V is TRBV7-9 and J is TRBJ2-5; D may match TRBD1 or TRBD2 (5 bases each). In germline, CDR1 is SEHNR, CDR2 FQNEAQ (reference sequence). The CDR3 length is 16 residues. The ends were cut back, 5 bases at V and 6 bases at J, with 22 bases in the middle.

The chain's CDR3 is CSASRQPNEAFF. CDR3 nucleotides: TGCAGTGCTAGTCGGCAGCCCAATGAAGCTTTCTTT. The J gene is TRBJ1-1, the V gene TRBV20-1; D uncertain. With 3 bases removed from V and 7 bases from J, the gap between germline ends came to 12 bases. CDR3 length: 12 amino acids. Germline V gene data show CDR1 as DFQATT and CDR2 as SNEGSKA (reference sequence).

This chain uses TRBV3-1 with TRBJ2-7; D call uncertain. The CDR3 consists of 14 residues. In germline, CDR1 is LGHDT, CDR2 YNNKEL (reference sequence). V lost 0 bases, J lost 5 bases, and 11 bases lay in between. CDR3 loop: CASSQEVPVHEQYF. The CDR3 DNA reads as TGTGCCAGCAGCCAAGAGGTCCCCGTCCACGAGCAGTACTTC.

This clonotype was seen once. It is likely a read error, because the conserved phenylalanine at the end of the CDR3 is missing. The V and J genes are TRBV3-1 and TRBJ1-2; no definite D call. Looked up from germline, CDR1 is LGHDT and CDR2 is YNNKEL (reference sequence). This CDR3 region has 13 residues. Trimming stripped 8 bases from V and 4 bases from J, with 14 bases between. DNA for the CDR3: TGTGCCAGCCGACCGGGCCCTTCCTATGGCTACACCCTC. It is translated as CASRPGPSYGYTL.

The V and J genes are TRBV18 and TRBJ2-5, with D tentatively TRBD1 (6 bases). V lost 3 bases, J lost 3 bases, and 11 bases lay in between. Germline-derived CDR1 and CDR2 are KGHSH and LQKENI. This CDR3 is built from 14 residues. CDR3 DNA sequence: TGTGCCAGCTCACCGAGGGCAGGGGAAGAGACCCAGTACTTC. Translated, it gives CASSPRAGEETQYF.

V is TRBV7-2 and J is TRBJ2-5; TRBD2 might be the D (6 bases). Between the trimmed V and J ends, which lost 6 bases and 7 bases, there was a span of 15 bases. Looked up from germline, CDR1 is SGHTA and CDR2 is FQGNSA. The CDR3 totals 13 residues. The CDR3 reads CASSSGTEGTQYF. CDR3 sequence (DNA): TGTGCCAGCAGTTCCGGGACTGAAGGGACCCAGTACTTC.

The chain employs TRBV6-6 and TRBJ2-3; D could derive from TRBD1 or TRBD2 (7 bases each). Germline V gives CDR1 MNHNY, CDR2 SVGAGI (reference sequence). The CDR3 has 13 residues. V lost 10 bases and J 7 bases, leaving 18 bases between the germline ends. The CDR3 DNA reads TGTGCCACCGCGGCAGGGGGGGGTCATACGCAGTATTTT. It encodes CATAAGGGHTQYF.